These T cell receptor beta chains were read from a single sample in a study of control samples from healthy donors and cancer patients. TCRdb's copy holds only in-frame clones and misses some; the assay was immunoSEQ multiplex PCR. The sample holds about 130,000 clones; around 90% are singletons and the top ten take 5.5% to 7%. The material sequenced was blood. Every receptor here comes from a man between 18 and 29 years old in good health. Each CDR3 is given with its conserved first and last residue. The D gene is left open where the match is weak. Not every row has a clone size; where given, it reads once, few, many or a size class.

v_call	d_call	cdr3_length	j_call	clone_size	cdr3_aa	cdr3_nt
TRBV13	TRBD1	17	TRBJ1-2	.	CASSLGRDRGRFYGYTF	TGTGCCAGCAGCTTAGGCCGGGACAGGGGGCGATTCTATGGCTACACCTTC
TRBV5-1	TRBD1	15	TRBJ1-1	.	CASSLKVRGLAEAFF	TGCGCCAGCAGCTTGAAGGTCAGGGGGCTTGCTGAAGCTTTCTTT
TRBV10-3	TRBD1	14	TRBJ1-1	.	CAISQTGANTEAFF	TGTGCCATCAGCCAGACAGGGGCGAACACTGAAGCTTTCTTT
TRBV12-5	.	12	TRBJ2-5	.	CASAGSKEAQYF	TGTGCTAGTGCCGGCAGCAAAGAGGCCCAGTACTTC
TRBV20-1	TRBD1	12	TRBJ2-3	.	CSASDRGGTQYF	TGCAGTGCTAGTGACAGGGGAGGCACGCAGTATTTT
TRBV3-1/TRBV3-2	TRBD1	15	TRBJ2-7	.	CASSQAGTGTYEQYF	TGTGCCAGCAGCCAAGCAGGGACAGGGACCTACGAGCAGTACTTC
TRBV3-1/TRBV3-2	TRBD1	13	TRBJ2-5	.	CASSSTGGETQYF	TGTGCCAGCAGCTCGACAGGGGGAGAGACCCAGTACTTC
TRBV5-6	TRBD1	19	TRBJ2-1	once	CASSLLFTVEQGTYNEQFF	TGTGCCAGCAGCTTACTGTTTACCGTAGAACAGGGGACCTACAATGAGCAGTTCTTC
TRBV7-9	.	14	TRBJ1-5	.	CASSPAEDYQPQHF	TGTGCCAGCAGCCCGGCTGAGGACTATCAGCCCCAGCATTTT
TRBV29-1	TRBD1	15	TRBJ1-1	.	CSGGTGLPGSTEAFF	TGCAGCGGCGGGACAGGTCTTCCGGGGAGCACTGAAGCTTTCTTT
TRBV19	.	13	TRBJ1-2	.	CASSIRQVDGYTF	TGTGCCAGTAGTATTCGACAGGTTGATGGCTACACCTTC
TRBV4-1	.	16	TRBJ2-3	.	CASSQVMRPETDTQYF	TGCGCCAGCAGCCAAGTTATGCGTCCTGAGACAGATACGCAGTATTTT
TRBV11-3	TRBD2	15	TRBJ2-1	.	CASSPRTSRRREQFF	TGTGCCAGCAGCCCACGGACTAGCCGGAGACGTGAGCAGTTCTTC
TRBV4-2	.	14	TRBJ2-5	.	CASSPEGDQETQYF	TGTGCCAGCAGCCCTGAGGGAGATCAAGAGACCCAGTACTTC
TRBV6-5	.	14	TRBJ2-7	.	CASRLTVYPLEQYF	TGTGCCAGCAGGCTGACAGTTTACCCTCTCGAGCAGTACTTC
TRBV12-3/TRBV12-4	.	12	TRBJ1-5	.	CASSLDGKPQHF	TGTGCCAGCAGCTTGGACGGAAAGCCCCAGCATTTT
TRBV18	.	13	TRBJ1-5	.	CASSPFGNQPQHF	TGTGCCAGCTCACCATTTGGCAATCAGCCCCAGCATTTT
TRBV5-4	TRBD1	16	TRBJ1-6	.	CASSSMDRGYNSPLHF	TGTGCCAGCAGCTCGATGGACAGGGGGTATAATTCACCCCTCCACTTT
TRBV9	.	15	TRBJ1-2	once	CASSVGGLSLYGYTF	TGTGCCAGCAGCGTAGGTGGCCTATCTCTCTATGGCTACACCTTC
TRBV5-1	.	13	TRBJ1-1	.	CASSLSENTEAFF	TGCGCCAGCAGCTTGTCAGAGAACACTGAAGCTTTCTTT
TRBV2	.	13	TRBJ1-6	.	CASSGQWSSPLHF	TGTGCCAGCAGTGGACAGTGGAGTTCACCCCTCCACTTT
TRBV30	.	13	TRBJ2-7	.	CAWSGGYGYEQYF	TGTGCCTGGAGTGGGGGGTATGGGTACGAGCAGTACTTC
TRBV5-4	.	12	TRBJ1-1	.	CASSPSYTEAFF	TGTGCCAGCAGCCCGTCATACACTGAAGCTTTCTTT
TRBV3-1/TRBV3-2	.	14	TRBJ2-7	.	CASSHGTTGGEQYF	TGTGCCAGCAGCCACGGGACGACTGGCGGCGAGCAGTACTTC